This record looks at one T cell receptor (beta chain) sequence and its context. Its antigen remains unknown. The data derive from a study of PD-1 blockade in classical Hodgkin lymphoma. TCRdb keeps only in-frame clones here, not all; method: immunoSEQ multiplex PCR. The profile covers 30,000 to 45,000 clones, with 70% to 90% appearing a single time and about 7.8% taken by the ten largest. The CDR3 is made up of 18 amino acids. Unmatched junction bases numbered 10, after V lost 1 base and J lost 8 bases. Germline-derived CDR1 and CDR2 are KGHSH and LQKENI. The study, taken as a whole, reports: Those patients who began receiving nivolumab less than 1 year after ASCT had lower diversity, and they were excluded. Relapsed/refractory patients reportedly had lower baseline diversity than newly diagnosed patients.

All trial patients relapsed after autologous stem cell transplantation. The best responses consisted of complete response, partial response or progressive disease. The J gene is TRBJ2-1, the V gene TRBV18; 14 positions agree with TRBD2. The input for sequencing was peripheral blood mononuclear cells (PBMCs), taken before the second cycle of nivolumab. The TCR was taken from a human donor with classical Hodgkin lymphoma. CDR3 loop: CASSPRTLGLAGGDEQFF. CDR3 nucleotide sequence: TGTGCCAGCTCACCACGAACCCTCGGACTAGCGGGAGGTGATGAGCAGTTCTTC.